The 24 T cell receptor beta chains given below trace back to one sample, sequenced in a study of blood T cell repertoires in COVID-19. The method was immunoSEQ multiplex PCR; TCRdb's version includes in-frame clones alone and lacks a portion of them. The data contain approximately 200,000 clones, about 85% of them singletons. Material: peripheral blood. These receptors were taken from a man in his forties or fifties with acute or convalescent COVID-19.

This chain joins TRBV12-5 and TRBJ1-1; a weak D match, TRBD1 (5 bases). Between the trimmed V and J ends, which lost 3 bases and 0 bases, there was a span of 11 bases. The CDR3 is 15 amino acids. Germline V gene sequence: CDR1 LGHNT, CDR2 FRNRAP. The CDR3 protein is CASGFPRQMNTEAFF. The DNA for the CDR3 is TGTGCTAGTGGTTTCCCCCGACAGATGAACACTGAAGCTTTCTTT.

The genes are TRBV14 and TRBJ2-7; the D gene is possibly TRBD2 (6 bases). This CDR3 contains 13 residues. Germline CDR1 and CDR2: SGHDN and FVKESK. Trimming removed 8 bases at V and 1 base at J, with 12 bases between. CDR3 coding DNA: TGTGCCAGCCGATCGGGACTGTCCTACGAGCAGTACTTC. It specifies CASRSGLSYEQYF.

In nucleotides, the CDR3 is TGTGCTAGTGGTTTGGTGTCCCAGGGGGCATATAGCACAGATACGCAGTATTTT. This encodes CASGLVSQGAYSTDTQYF. The rearrangement uses TRBV12-5 and TRBJ2-3; 8 bases are a match to TRBD1. The V gene end was trimmed by 0 bases and the J gene end by 0 bases; junction bases not matched to a gene: 8. CDR1 LGHNT and CDR2 FRNRAP come from the germline V gene. The CDR3 runs 18 residues. Full variable domain (remainder filled in from reference TRBV12-5 and TRBJ2-3): DARVTQTPRHKVTEMGQEVTMRCQPILGHNTVFWYRQTMMQGLELLAYFRNRAPLDDSGMPKDRFSAEMPDATLATLKIQPSEPRDSAVYFCASGLVSQGAYSTDTQYFGPGTRLTVL.

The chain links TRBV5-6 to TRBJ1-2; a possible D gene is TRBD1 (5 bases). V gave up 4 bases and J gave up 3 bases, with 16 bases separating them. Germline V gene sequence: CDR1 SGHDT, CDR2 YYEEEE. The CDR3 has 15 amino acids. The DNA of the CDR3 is TGTGCCAGCAGCCTCGGCGGGGGGTACGACTATGGCTACACCTTC. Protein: CASSLGGGYDYGYTF. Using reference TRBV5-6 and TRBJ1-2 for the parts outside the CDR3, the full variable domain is DAGVTQSPTHLIKTRGQQVTLRCSPKSGHDTVSWYQQALGQGPQFIFQYYEEEERQRGNFPDRFSGHQFPNYSSELNVNALLLGDSALYLCASSLGGGYDYGYTFGSGTRLTVV.

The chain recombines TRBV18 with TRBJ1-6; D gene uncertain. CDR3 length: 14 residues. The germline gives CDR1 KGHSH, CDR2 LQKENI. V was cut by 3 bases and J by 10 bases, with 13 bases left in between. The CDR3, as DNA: TGTGCCAGCTCACCGGAGGGTCGACGATCACCCCTCCACTTT. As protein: CASSPEGRRSPLHF. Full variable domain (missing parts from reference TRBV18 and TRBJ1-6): NAGVMQNPRHLVRRRGQEARLRCSPMKGHSHVYWYRQLPEEGLKFMVYLQKENIIDESGMPKERFSAEFPKEGPSILRIQQVVRGDSAAYFCASSPEGRRSPLHFGNGTRLTVT.

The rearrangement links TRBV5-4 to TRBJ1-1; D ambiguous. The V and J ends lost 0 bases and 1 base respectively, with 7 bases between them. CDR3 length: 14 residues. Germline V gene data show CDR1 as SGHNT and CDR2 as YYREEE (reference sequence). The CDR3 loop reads CASSLDSTNTEAFF. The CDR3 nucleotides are TGTGCCAGCAGCTTGGACAGTACGAACACTGAAGCTTTCTTT.

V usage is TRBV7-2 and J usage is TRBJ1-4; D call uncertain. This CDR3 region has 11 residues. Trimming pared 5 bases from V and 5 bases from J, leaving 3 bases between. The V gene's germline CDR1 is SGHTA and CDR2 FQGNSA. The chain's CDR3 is CASSRNEKLFF. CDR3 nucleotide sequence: TGTGCCAGCAGCCGGAATGAAAAACTGTTTTTT.

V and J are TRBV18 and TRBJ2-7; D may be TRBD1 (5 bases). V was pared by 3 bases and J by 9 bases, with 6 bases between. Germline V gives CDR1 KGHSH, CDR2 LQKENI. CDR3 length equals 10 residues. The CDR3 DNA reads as TGTGCCAGCTCACCCACAGGGCAGTACTTC. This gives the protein CASSPTGQYF.

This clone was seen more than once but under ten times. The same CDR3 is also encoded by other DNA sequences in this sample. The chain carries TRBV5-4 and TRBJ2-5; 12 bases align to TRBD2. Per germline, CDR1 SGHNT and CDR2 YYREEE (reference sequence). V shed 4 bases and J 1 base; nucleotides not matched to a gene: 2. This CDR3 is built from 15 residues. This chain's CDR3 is CASSLAGGIQETQYF. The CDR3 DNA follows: TGTGCCAGCAGCCTAGCGGGGGGGATCCAAGAGACCCAGTACTTC.

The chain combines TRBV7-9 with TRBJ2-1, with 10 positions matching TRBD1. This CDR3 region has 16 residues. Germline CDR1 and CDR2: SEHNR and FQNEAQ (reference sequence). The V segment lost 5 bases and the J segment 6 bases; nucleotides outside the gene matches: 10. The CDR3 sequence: CASSPAGTGALNEQFF. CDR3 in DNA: TGTGCCAGCAGCCCTGCCGGGACAGGGGCCCTCAATGAGCAGTTCTTC.

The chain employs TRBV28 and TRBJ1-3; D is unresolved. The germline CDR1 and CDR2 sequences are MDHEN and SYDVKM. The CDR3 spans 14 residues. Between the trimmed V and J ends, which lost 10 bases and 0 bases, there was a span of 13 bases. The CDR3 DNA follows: TGTGCCACCTACGCCGTTTTCTCTGGAAACACCATATATTTT. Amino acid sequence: CATYAVFSGNTIYF. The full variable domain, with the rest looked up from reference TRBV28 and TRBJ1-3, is DVKVTQSSRYLVKRTGEKVFLECVQDMDHENMFWYRQDPGLGLRLIYFSYDVKMKEKGDIPEGYSVSREKKERFSLILESASTNQTSMYLCATYAVFSGNTIYFGEGSWLTVV.

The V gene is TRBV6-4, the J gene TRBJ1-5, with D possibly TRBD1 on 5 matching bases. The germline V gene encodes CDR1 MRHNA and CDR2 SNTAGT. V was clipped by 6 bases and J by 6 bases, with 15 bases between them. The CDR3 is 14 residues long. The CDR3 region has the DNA TGTGCCAGCAGCCCCCAGGGAATCGGTCAGCCCCAGCATTTT. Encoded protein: CASSPQGIGQPQHF.

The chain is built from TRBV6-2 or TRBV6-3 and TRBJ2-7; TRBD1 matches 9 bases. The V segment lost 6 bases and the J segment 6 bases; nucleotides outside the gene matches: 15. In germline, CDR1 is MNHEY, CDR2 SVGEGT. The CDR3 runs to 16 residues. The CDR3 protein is CASSHAGTGRELEQYF. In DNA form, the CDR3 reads TGTGCCAGCAGCCACGCCGGGACAGGGAGAGAGCTCGAGCAGTACTTC.

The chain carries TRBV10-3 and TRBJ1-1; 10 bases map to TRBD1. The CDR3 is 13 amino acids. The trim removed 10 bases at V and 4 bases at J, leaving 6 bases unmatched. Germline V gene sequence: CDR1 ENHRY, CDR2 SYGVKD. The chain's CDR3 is CATGTGEGTEAFF. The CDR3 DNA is TGTGCCACTGGGACAGGGGAGGGCACTGAAGCTTTCTTT.

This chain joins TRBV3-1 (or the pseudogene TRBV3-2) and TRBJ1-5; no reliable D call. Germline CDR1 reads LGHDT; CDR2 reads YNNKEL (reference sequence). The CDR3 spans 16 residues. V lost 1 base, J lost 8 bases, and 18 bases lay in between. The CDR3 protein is CASSQGRGHLEKPQHF. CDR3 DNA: TGTGCCAGCAGCCAAGGCAGAGGCCACCTAGAAAAGCCCCAGCATTTT.

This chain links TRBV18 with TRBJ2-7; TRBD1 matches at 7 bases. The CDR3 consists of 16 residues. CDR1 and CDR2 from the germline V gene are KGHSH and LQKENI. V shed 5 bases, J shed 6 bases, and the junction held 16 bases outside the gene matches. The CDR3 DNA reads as TGTGCCAGCTCAGTAGATCGGGACAGTCGTTTACGCGAGCAGTACTTC. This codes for CASSVDRDSRLREQYF. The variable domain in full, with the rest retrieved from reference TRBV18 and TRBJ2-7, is NAGVMQNPRHLVRRRGQEARLRCSPMKGHSHVYWYRQLPEEGLKFMVYLQKENIIDESGMPKERFSAEFPKEGPSILRIQQVVRGDSAAYFCASSVDRDSRLREQYFGPGTRLTVT.

The CDR3 is CAIGQSNYGYTF. Here the CDR3 DNA reads TGTGCCATTGGACAGTCTAACTATGGCTACACCTTC. The chain combines TRBV10-3 with TRBJ1-2, with a tentative D call TRBD1 (6 bases). Trimming cost V 9 bases and J 0 bases, with 8 bases left between them. This CDR3 has 12 residues. Germline V gene lookup returns CDR1 ENHRY and CDR2 SYGVKD.

CDR3 loop: CASGQGQVGETQYF. In nucleotides, the CDR3 is TGTGCTAGTGGTCAAGGACAGGTCGGAGAGACCCAGTACTTC. The rearrangement uses TRBV12-5 and TRBJ2-5; 7 nucleotides align to TRBD1. V shed 5 bases and J 4 bases; nucleotides not matched to a gene: 7. This CDR3 is 14 amino acids long. Germline loops: CDR1 LGHNT, CDR2 FRNRAP.

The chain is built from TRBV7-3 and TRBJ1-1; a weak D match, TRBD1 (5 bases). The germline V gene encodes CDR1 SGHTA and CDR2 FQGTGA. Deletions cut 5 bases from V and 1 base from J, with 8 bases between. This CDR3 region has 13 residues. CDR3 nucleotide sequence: TGTGCCAGCAGCGCGGGGCGGAACACTGAAGCTTTCTTT. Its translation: CASSAGRNTEAFF.

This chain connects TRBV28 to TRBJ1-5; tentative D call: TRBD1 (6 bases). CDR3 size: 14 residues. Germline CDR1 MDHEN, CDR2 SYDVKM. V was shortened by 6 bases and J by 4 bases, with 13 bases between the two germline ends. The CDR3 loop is CASRSQGTNQPQHF. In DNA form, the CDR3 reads TGTGCCAGCAGGTCTCAGGGGACGAATCAGCCCCAGCATTTT.

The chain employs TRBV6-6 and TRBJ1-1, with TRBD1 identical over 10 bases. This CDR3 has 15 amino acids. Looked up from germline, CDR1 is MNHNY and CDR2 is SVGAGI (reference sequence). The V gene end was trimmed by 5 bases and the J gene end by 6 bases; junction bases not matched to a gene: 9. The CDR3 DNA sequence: TGTGCCAGCAGTCCCCCGGGACAGGGGAATCCTGAAGCTTTCTTT. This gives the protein CASSPPGQGNPEAFF.

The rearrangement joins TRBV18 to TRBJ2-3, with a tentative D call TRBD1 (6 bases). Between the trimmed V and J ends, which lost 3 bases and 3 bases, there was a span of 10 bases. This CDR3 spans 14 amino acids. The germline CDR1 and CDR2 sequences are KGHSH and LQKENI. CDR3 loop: CASSPTTGTDTQYF. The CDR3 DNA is TGTGCCAGCTCACCCACAACAGGGACAGATACGCAGTATTTT.

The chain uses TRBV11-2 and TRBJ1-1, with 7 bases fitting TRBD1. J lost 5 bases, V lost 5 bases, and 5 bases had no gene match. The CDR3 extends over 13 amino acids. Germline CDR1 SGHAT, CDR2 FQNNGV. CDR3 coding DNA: TGTGCCAGCAGCCTGGGACAGAGGACTGAAGCTTTCTTT. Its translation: CASSLGQRTEAFF.

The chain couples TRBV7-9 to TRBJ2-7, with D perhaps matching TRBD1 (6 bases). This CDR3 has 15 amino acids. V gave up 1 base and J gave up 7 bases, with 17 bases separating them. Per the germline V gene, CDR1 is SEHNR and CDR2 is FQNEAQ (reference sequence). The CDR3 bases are TGTGCCAGCAGCTTAGTAGGTGTAGGGGGAGTAGAGCAGTACTTC. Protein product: CASSLVGVGGVEQYF.